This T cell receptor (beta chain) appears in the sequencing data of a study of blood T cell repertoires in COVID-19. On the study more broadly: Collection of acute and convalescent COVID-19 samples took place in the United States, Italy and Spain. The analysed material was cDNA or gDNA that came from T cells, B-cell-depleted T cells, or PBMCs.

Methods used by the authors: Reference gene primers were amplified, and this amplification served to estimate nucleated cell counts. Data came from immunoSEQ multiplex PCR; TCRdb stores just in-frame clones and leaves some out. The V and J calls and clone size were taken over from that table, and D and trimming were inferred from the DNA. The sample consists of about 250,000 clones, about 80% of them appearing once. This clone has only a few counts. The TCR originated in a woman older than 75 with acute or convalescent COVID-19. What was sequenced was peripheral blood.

For the CDR3, the DNA is TGTGCCAGCAGTCTGGGTCTGGGGACTAGTTACGATGCGCAGTACTTC. Translating gives CASSLGLGTSYDAQYF. The V and J genes are TRBV3-1 (or the pseudogene TRBV3-2) and TRBJ2-7; 8 nucleotides agree with TRBD2. Germline V CDR1 and CDR2: LGHDT, YNNKEL (reference sequence). The CDR3 has 16 residues. V lost 6 bases and J lost 9; bases outside the gene matches: 19.